This T cell receptor (beta chain) derives from a study of blood T cell repertoires in COVID-19. The CDR3 spans 13 residues. The germline V and J ends were trimmed by 5 bases and 5 bases, with 13 bases remaining between them. The table came from immunoSEQ multiplex PCR; TCRdb's copy has only in-frame clones and leaves some out. Among about 310,000 clones listed, about 90% were seen once. At least ten counts were recorded for this clone. This clonotype originated in a woman under 40 with COVID-19, enrolled during active disease. The chain joins TRBV12-3 or TRBV12-4 to TRBJ2-7; the D gene is possibly TRBD1 (6 bases). The sample comprised peripheral blood. CDR3 bases: TGTGCCAGCAGTCCCACAGGGCCCCACGAGCAGTACTTC. Protein product: CASSPTGPHEQYF.